The next 30 T cell receptor beta chains were all read from a single sample in a study of cytomegalovirus exposure and HLA in healthy donors. TCRdb's copy holds only in-frame clones and misses some; the assay was immunoSEQ multiplex PCR. The sample shows about 250,000 clones, more than 75% of them seen only once. The specimen sequenced was PBMCs. Receptors originate from a man aged 18 to 29 in good health and CMV-seropositive.

The J gene is TRBJ2-2, the V gene TRBV5-6, with 9 bases aligning to TRBD1. The germline CDR1 and CDR2 sequences are SGHDT and YYEEEE. V shed 0 bases, J shed 1 base, and the junction held 1 base outside the gene matches. The CDR3 loop spans 16 amino acids. DNA of the CDR3: TGTGCCAGCAGCTTGGGGACAGGGGTGAACACCGGGGAGCTGTTTTTT. Translating gives CASSLGTGVNTGELFF. Complete variable domain (other parts from reference TRBV5-6 and TRBJ2-2): DAGVTQSPTHLIKTRGQQVTLRCSPKSGHDTVSWYQQALGQGPQFIFQYYEEEERQRGNFPDRFSGHQFPNYSSELNVNALLLGDSALYLCASSLGTGVNTGELFFGEGSRLTVL.

The chain uses TRBV6-1 and TRBJ2-3; 7 bases are a match to TRBD2. The J segment lost 2 bases and the V segment lost 1 base, leaving 12 bases of the junction unmatched. The CDR3 is 18 amino acids. The germline CDR1 and CDR2 sequences are MNHNS and SASEGT. Written as DNA, the CDR3 is TGTGCCAGCAGTGAAGGGGAGGGACCTCTACGCCCCACAGATACGCAGTATTTT. This encodes CASSEGEGPLRPTDTQYF.

The chain joins TRBV5-1 to TRBJ2-7, with 7 positions matching TRBD1. There are 13 residues in the CDR3. With V trimmed by 8 bases and J by 1 base, 6 bases remained unmatched. Germline CDR1 SGHRS, CDR2 YFSETQ. CDR3 DNA: TGCGCCAGTTCGACAGGGCGGTCCTACGAGCAGTACTTC. Its translation: CASSTGRSYEQYF.

This clone has just one count. The chain has TRBV9 and TRBJ2-3; D remains unclear. Trimming removed 0 bases at V and 0 bases at J, with 8 bases between. The CDR3 is 15 amino acids. Germline V CDR1 and CDR2: SGDLS, YYNGEE. The CDR3 spells CASSVEGSSTDTQYF. As DNA, the CDR3 is TGTGCCAGCAGCGTAGAAGGGTCTAGCACAGATACGCAGTATTTT.

The J gene is TRBJ2-1, the V gene TRBV30; D possibly corresponds to TRBD2 (6 bases). The V end lost 0 bases, the J end lost 6 bases, and 9 bases lay between the germline ends. The germline V gene encodes CDR1 GTSNPN and CDR2 SVGIG (reference sequence). The CDR3 consists of 13 residues. The chain's CDR3 is CAWSVTGSNEQFF. The CDR3, as DNA: TGTGCCTGGAGTGTGACCGGGAGCAATGAGCAGTTCTTC.

This chain links TRBV27 with TRBJ1-1; D is unresolved. The V end was cut by 3 bases, the J end by 1 base, with 6 bases between. Germline CDR1 and CDR2: MNHEY and SMNVEV (reference sequence). This CDR3 region has 13 residues. CDR3 nucleotide sequence: TGTGCCAGCAGTTTCATGGAGAACACTGAAGCTTTCTTT. This translates into CASSFMENTEAFF.

This chain uses TRBV6-6 with TRBJ1-2, with D uncertain. The CDR3 has 15 residues. V lost 0 bases and J lost 5, with 13 bases in between. Germline V CDR1 and CDR2: MNHNY, SVGAGI (reference sequence). This CDR3 is CASSYSRADLYGYTF. The CDR3, as DNA: TGTGCCAGCAGTTACTCGAGGGCGGACCTGTATGGCTACACCTTC.

The chain links TRBV2 to TRBJ2-2, with a tentative D call TRBD2 (6 bases). Germline-derived CDR1 and CDR2 are SNHLY and FYNNEI. This CDR3 spans 17 amino acids. Trimming removed 1 base from V and 0 bases from J, with 12 bases in between. CDR3 coding DNA: TGTGCCAGCAGTGAAGGGGCTAGCGTTCCGAACACCGGGGAGCTGTTTTTT. This gives the protein CASSEGASVPNTGELFF.

The chain combines TRBV11-2 with TRBJ2-7; D uncertain. V was trimmed by 3 bases and J by 2 bases, leaving 8 bases between them. The CDR3 has 13 amino acids. From germline, CDR1 is SGHAT and CDR2 FQNNGV. The CDR3 sequence is CASSFYGTYEQYF. As DNA, the CDR3 is TGTGCCAGCAGCTTCTACGGAACCTACGAGCAGTACTTC.

V usage is TRBV6-5 and J usage is TRBJ2-7; 8 nucleotides agree with TRBD2. Germline-derived CDR1 and CDR2 are MNHEY and SVGAGI. CDR3 length: 15 amino acids. Trimming cost V 6 bases and J 4 bases; bases outside gene matches: 11. CDR3 loop: CASRHERELGYEQYF. The CDR3 nucleotides are TGTGCCAGCAGACACGAGCGGGAGCTGGGTTACGAGCAGTACTTC.

This clone was observed a single time. The chain links TRBV5-1 to TRBJ2-3; no clear D. Looked up from germline, CDR1 is SGHRS and CDR2 is YFSETQ. V was shortened by 2 bases and J by 4 bases, with 8 bases between the two germline ends. CDR3 length: 13 residues. This CDR3 reads CASSFQVADTQYF. CDR3 DNA sequence: TGCGCCAGCAGCTTCCAAGTGGCAGATACGCAGTATTTT.

The chain recombines TRBV6-1 with TRBJ1-4, with TRBD1 identical over 9 bases. The V gene's germline CDR1 is MNHNS and CDR2 SASEGT. V trimming: 6 bases; J trimming: 7 bases; junction bases outside the gene matches: 9. The CDR3 length is 15 residues. Here the CDR3 reads CASRKGQGRGEKLFF. CDR3 DNA sequence: TGTGCCAGCAGGAAGGGACAGGGTAGGGGTGAAAAACTGTTTTTT.

This chain links TRBV9 with TRBJ2-3; D remains unclear. CDR1 and CDR2 from the germline V gene are SGDLS and YYNGEE. Trimming pared 0 bases from V and 0 bases from J, leaving 5 bases between. The CDR3 extends over 14 amino acids. The CDR3 reads CASSVVTSTDTQYF. The CDR3 bases are TGTGCCAGCAGCGTAGTAACTAGCACAGATACGCAGTATTTT. Filled out from reference TRBV9 and TRBJ2-3, the complete variable domain reads DSGVTQTPKHLITATGQRVTLRCSPRSGDLSVYWYQQSLDQGLQFLIQYYNGEERAKGNILERFSAQQFPDLHSELNLSSLELGDSALYFCASSVVTSTDTQYFGPGTRLTVL.

CDR3 coding DNA: TGTGCCAGCAGTTCTCAGGGGAGGGCCGGGGAGACCCAGTACTTC. It translates to CASSSQGRAGETQYF. This sequence joins TRBV28 and TRBJ2-5; TRBD2 is a possible D gene (7 bases). Germline loops: CDR1 MDHEN, CDR2 SYDVKM. V was pared by 4 bases and J by 5 bases, with 17 bases between. This CDR3 spans 15 amino acids. Filled out from reference TRBV28 and TRBJ2-5, the complete variable domain reads DVKVTQSSRYLVKRTGEKVFLECVQDMDHENMFWYRQDPGLGLRLIYFSYDVKMKEKGDIPEGYSVSREKKERFSLILESASTNQTSMYLCASSSQGRAGETQYFGPGTRLLVL.

The V call is TRBV5-1, the J call TRBJ2-1; TRBD2 agrees at 14 bases. The germline CDR1 and CDR2 sequences are SGHRS and YFSETQ. This CDR3 is built from 15 residues. Losses at the gene ends were 3 bases for V and 9 bases for J; bases not matched to a gene: 5. Here the CDR3 reads CASSSTGLAGVEQFF. CDR3 DNA sequence: TGCGCCAGCAGCTCAACGGGACTAGCGGGAGTTGAGCAGTTCTTC.

This rearrangement joins TRBV9 to TRBJ2-5, with 9 bases lining up with TRBD2. J gave up 5 bases and V 3 bases, and 5 bases lay outside the gene matches. The CDR3 loop spans 14 amino acids. Germline V gene lookup returns CDR1 SGDLS and CDR2 YYNGEE. The CDR3 bases are TGTGCCAGCAGCGGTAGCGGGAGAGACGAGACCCAGTACTTC. Residues: CASSGSGRDETQYF.

V gene TRBV4-1 combines with J gene TRBJ1-4; no firm D call. CDR1 and CDR2 from the germline V gene are MGHRA and YSYEKL. Deletions cut 0 bases from V and 8 bases from J, with 16 bases between. There are 16 residues in the CDR3. CDR3 residues: CASSQDRAGVREKLFF. The CDR3 bases are TGCGCCAGCAGCCAAGATCGGGCCGGGGTTAGGGAAAAACTGTTTTTT.

This chain connects TRBV11-2 to TRBJ2-1; D gene ambiguous. The CDR3 has 10 residues. Trimming took 1 base from V and 9 from J, leaving 1 base between them. CDR1 and CDR2 (germline): SGHAT, FQNNGV. Here the CDR3 reads CASSLVEQFF. Here the CDR3 DNA reads TGTGCCAGCAGCTTAGTTGAGCAGTTCTTC. Looking up the rest from reference TRBV11-2 and TRBJ2-1 gives the full variable domain: EAGVAQSPRYKIIEKRQSVAFWCNPISGHATLYWYQQILGQGPKLLIQFQNNGVVDDSQLPKDRFSAERLKGVDSTLKIQPAKLEDSAVYLCASSLVEQFFGPGTRLTVL.

This chain joins TRBV27 and TRBJ2-5; the D gene is possibly TRBD1 (6 bases). Trimming took off 1 base at V and 4 bases at J, with 13 bases between the two ends. Germline lookup yields CDR1 MNHEY and CDR2 SMNVEV (reference sequence). CDR3 length equals 15 residues. The CDR3: CASSLYPGAAETQYF. The CDR3 DNA is TGTGCCAGCAGTTTATATCCAGGGGCGGCAGAGACCCAGTACTTC.

This chain links TRBV4-1 with TRBJ1-1, with 9 bases lining up with TRBD1. V lost 4 bases to trimming and J lost 1 base; unmatched junction nucleotides: 4. Germline V gene data show CDR1 as MGHRA and CDR2 as YSYEKL. The CDR3 spans 15 residues. In DNA, the CDR3 is TGCGCCAGCAGCCTATCGGGACAGGGGAACACTGAAGCTTTCTTT. Its protein product is CASSLSGQGNTEAFF.

The chain is built from TRBV5-1 and TRBJ2-7; D ambiguous. V was cut by 2 bases and J by 0 bases, with 6 bases left in between. Germline V gene sequence: CDR1 SGHRS, CDR2 YFSETQ. CDR3 length equals 13 residues. The CDR3 nucleotides read TGCGCCAGCAGCTTCAGGAGCTCCTACGAGCAGTACTTC. Amino acid sequence: CASSFRSSYEQYF.

This sequence joins TRBV6-1 and TRBJ1-1, with 9 nucleotides matching TRBD1. The CDR3 consists of 14 residues. J was trimmed by 4 bases and V by 5 bases; bases with no gene match: 5. Germline V gene sequence: CDR1 MNHNS, CDR2 SASEGT. The CDR3, as DNA: TGTGCCAGCAGTATAACAGGGGGCAGCACTGAAGCTTTCTTT. Amino acids: CASSITGGSTEAFF.

CDR3 residues: CSARRETQYF. The DNA of the CDR3 is TGCAGTGCTAGACGAGAGACCCAGTACTTC. The gene calls are TRBV20-1 and TRBJ2-5; D not resolved. Germline CDR1 is DFQATT and CDR2 is SNEGSKA (reference sequence). Trimming removed 2 bases from V and 4 bases from J, with 2 bases in between. The CDR3 is made up of 10 amino acids.

V usage is TRBV4-3 and J usage is TRBJ2-5; possible D gene TRBD2, 5 bases. The CDR3 loop spans 15 amino acids. Trimming removed 1 base from V and 3 bases from J, with 12 bases in between. Germline-derived CDR1 and CDR2 are LGHNA and YSLEER. In DNA, the CDR3 is TGCGCCAGCAGCCAAGTCTTTGAGGGAGAAGAGACCCAGTACTTC. It is translated as CASSQVFEGEETQYF.

This sequence joins TRBV5-1 and TRBJ2-1; 14 bases are a match to TRBD2. This CDR3 has 21 amino acids. Germline V gene sequence: CDR1 SGHRS, CDR2 YFSETQ. V was clipped by 1 base and J by 3 bases; unmatched bases: 15. The CDR3 DNA reads as TGCGCCAGCAGCTTGTACTCGGGTGGGGGACTAGCGGGAGTACGCTACAATGAGCAGTTCTTC. Translation: CASSLYSGGGLAGVRYNEQFF.

V and J are TRBV19 and TRBJ2-1, with D possibly TRBD2 on 7 matching bases. Germline V gives CDR1 LNHDA, CDR2 SQIVND (reference sequence). This CDR3 contains 16 residues. V lost 6 bases, J lost 4 bases, and 19 bases lay in between. The CDR3: CASRRLAGGGYNEQFF. DNA for the CDR3: TGTGCCAGTAGGAGACTAGCCGGAGGGGGGTACAATGAGCAGTTCTTC.

This clone was seen a single time. The chain combines TRBV19 with TRBJ1-1; D not certain. This CDR3 is built from 13 residues. V lost 6 bases and J 3 bases, leaving 11 bases between the germline ends. Looked up from germline, CDR1 is LNHDA and CDR2 is SQIVND (reference sequence). This CDR3 reads CASSPLHHTEAFF. The CDR3 nucleotides read TGTGCCAGTAGCCCACTACATCACACTGAAGCTTTCTTT.

With respect to this clone: The same CDR3 can be traced to other DNA sequences in this sample. This chain links TRBV6-5 with TRBJ2-7; TRBD1 matches at 7 bases. The CDR3 covers 13 residues. Trimming took 4 bases from V and 2 from J; bases not matched to a gene: 2. CDR1 is MNHEY and CDR2 is SVGAGI in the germline V gene. The CDR3 region has the DNA TGTGCCAGCAGTTCGGGACAGACCTACGAGCAGTACTTC. Protein product: CASSSGQTYEQYF.

The sample holds one count of this clone. The CDR3 region is CASSWSGELFF. CDR3 DNA sequence: TGTGCCAGCAGTTGGTCCGGGGAGCTGTTTTTT. V is TRBV27 and J is TRBJ2-2; D uncertain. The CDR3 sequence is 11 residues long. CDR1 is MNHEY and CDR2 is SMNVEV in the germline V gene (reference sequence). The V end was cut by 4 bases, the J end by 6 bases, with 3 bases between.

Only one count was recorded for this clone. The chain combines TRBV19 with TRBJ1-5; D remains unclear. From germline, CDR1 is LNHDA and CDR2 SQIVND (reference sequence). Trimming took 0 bases from V and 3 from J, leaving 15 bases between them. This CDR3 has 17 residues. For the CDR3, the DNA is TGTGCCAGTAGTATAGATCTTTGGACTGTTGACAATCAGCCCCAGCATTTT. Amino acid sequence: CASSIDLWTVDNQPQHF.